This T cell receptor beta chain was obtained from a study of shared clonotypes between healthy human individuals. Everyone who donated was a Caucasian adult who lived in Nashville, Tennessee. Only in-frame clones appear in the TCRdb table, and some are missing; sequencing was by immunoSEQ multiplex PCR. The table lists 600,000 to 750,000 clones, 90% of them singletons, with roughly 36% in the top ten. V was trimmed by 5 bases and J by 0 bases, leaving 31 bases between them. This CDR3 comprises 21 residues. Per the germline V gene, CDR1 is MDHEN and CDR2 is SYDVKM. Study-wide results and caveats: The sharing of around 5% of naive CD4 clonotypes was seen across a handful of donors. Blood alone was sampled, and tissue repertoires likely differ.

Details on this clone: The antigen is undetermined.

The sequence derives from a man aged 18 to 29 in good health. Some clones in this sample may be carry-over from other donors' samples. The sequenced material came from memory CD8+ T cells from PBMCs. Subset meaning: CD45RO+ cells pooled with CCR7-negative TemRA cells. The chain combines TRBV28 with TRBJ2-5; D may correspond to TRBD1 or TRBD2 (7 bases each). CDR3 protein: CASSPIGGDRTTWRDQETQYF. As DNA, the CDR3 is TGTGCCAGCAGTCCAATAGGGGGGGACAGAACGACTTGGCGGGACCAAGAGACCCAGTACTTC. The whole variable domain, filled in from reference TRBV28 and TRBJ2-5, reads DVKVTQSSRYLVKRTGEKVFLECVQDMDHENMFWYRQDPGLGLRLIYFSYDVKMKEKGDIPEGYSVSREKKERFSLILESASTNQTSMYLCASSPIGGDRTTWRDQETQYFGPGTRLLVL.